The present TCR beta chain was sequenced within a study of shared clonotypes between healthy human individuals. Study findings and constraints: Only blood samples were collected, and tissue repertoires likely differ. Sharing across several donors was seen in roughly 5% of naive CD4 clonotypes.

Authors' methods: ImmunoSEQ supplied junction-only sequences lacking quality scores, so filtering was different. Method: immunoSEQ multiplex PCR; TCRdb's copy keeps in-frame clones and lacks some. V and J calls and clone size are as listed in that table; D and trimming were resolved from the DNA. The table records approximately 88,000 clones, 68% of them present only once. The CDR3 loop spans 14 amino acids. The V end lost 6 bases, the J end lost 4 bases, and 12 bases lay between the germline ends. Looked up from germline, CDR1 is MDHEN and CDR2 is SYDVKM. All of the donors resided in Nashville, Tennessee, and each was a Caucasian adult. For this clone: What it recognizes is unknown.

Sequencing was carried out using memory CD8+ T cells sorted from blood. Specified subset: CD45RO+ cells pooled with CCR7-negative TemRA cells. This clonotype was sampled from a man aged 25-40 years in good health. The rearrangement joins TRBV28 to TRBJ1-4, with D perhaps matching TRBD1 (5 bases). The CDR3 coding sequence is TGTGCCAGCAGCGTGGGACTGAGTAATGAAAAACTGTTTTTT. Amino acid sequence: CASSVGLSNEKLFF.